These T cell receptor beta chains were read from a single sample in a study of technical replicates of blood from several donors. This table comes from immunoSEQ multiplex PCR, and its TCRdb copy is limited to in-frame clones, with some not included. Among 60,000 to 90,000 clones listed, approximately 97% were seen once. Sequencing used T cells isolated from PBMCs. Source of these receptors: a human donor in good health. CDR3s include the opening cysteine and the closing phenylalanine or tryptophan. The D gene is left open where the match is weak. The size entry is marked missing in some rows and otherwise reads once, few, many or a size class.

NA,TRBV19,NA,TRBJ1-5,TGTGCCAGTAGTATGGATGGGGAGTATAGCAATCAGCCCCAGCATTTT,CASSMDGEYSNQPQHF
NA,TRBV21-1,NA,TRBJ2-1,TGTGCCAGAAAGGGCCTAGCGGGAGGGCCCTCTTACAATGAGCAGTTCTTC,CARKGLAGGPSYNEQFF
TRBD1,TRBV11-2,NA,TRBJ1-4,TGTGCCAGCAGCTTCAACAGGGGAAATGAAAAACTGTTTTTT,CASSFNRGNEKLFF
TRBD2,TRBV2,NA,TRBJ2-4,TGTGCCAGATCAGCGGGACTAGCGGAGCCCAAAAACATTCAGTACTTC,CARSAGLAEPKNIQYF
TRBD1,TRBV7-9,NA,TRBJ1-1,TGTGCCAGCAGCTTAGGGGACAGCCCAGCTTTCTTT,CASSLGDSPAFF
NA,TRBV30,NA,TRBJ2-5,TGTGCCTGGAGTGTAGTAAGTTCGGCCTCGCGGCGGCAAGAGACCCAGTACTTC,CAWSVVSSASRRQETQYF
TRBD2,TRBV7-9,NA,TRBJ2-3,TGTGCCAGCAGCCCCGGGACTAGCGGGAGCTGGAGCACAGATACGCAGTATTTT,CASSPGTSGSWSTDTQYF
NA,TRBV2,NA,TRBJ2-7,TGTGCCAGCAGGAGCCCGGGACTCTACGAGCAGTACTTC,CASRSPGLYEQYF
NA,TRBV28,NA,TRBJ1-5,TGTGCCAGCGAGGTAAGCAATCAGCCCCAGCATTTT,CASEVSNQPQHF
TRBD1,TRBV5-1,NA,TRBJ2-7,TGCGCCAGCAGCAAAGGGACAGGGGCATACGAGCAGTACTTC,CASSKGTGAYEQYF
TRBD2,TRBV5-1,NA,TRBJ2-2,TGCGCCAGCAGCTTTTCTAGCGGGAACACCGGGGAGCTGTTTTTT,CASSFSSGNTGELFF
NA,TRBV21-1,NA,TRBJ1-2,TGTGCCAGCAGCCCCCGGGGGGACCCCCGCGATGGCTACACCTTC,CASSPRGDPRDGYTF
TRBD2,TRBV11-3,NA,TRBJ2-2,TGTGCCAGCAGCCCCGGGACTACGAACACCGGGGAGCTGTTTTTT,CASSPGTTNTGELFF
TRBD1,TRBV29-1,NA,TRBJ2-3,TGCAGCGTTGGTCCTTGGACAGGGGGCACAGATACGCAGTATTTT,CSVGPWTGGTDTQYF
NA,TRBV9,NA,TRBJ2-7,TGTGCCAGCACCGAGGGACTTGCTAGCTCCTACGAGCAGTACTTC,CASTEGLASSYEQYF
NA,TRBV5-1,NA,TRBJ1-2,TGCGCCAGCAGCTACAGGTCCGCCTACACCTTC,CASSYRSAYTF
TRBD2,TRBV11-3,NA,TRBJ2-3,TGTGCCAGCAGCTTAGACGGCGGGAGGGTGACAGATACGCAGTATTTT,CASSLDGGRVTDTQYF
NA,TRBV9,NA,TRBJ1-3,TGTGCCAGCAGCGCCGAGGGGGTCTCTGGAAACACCATATATTTT,CASSAEGVSGNTIYF
NA,TRBV29-1,NA,TRBJ2-1,TGCAGCGTGAGACCTGGAGAGGTCCAGTTCTTC,CSVRPGEVQFF
NA,TRBV6-5,once,TRBJ2-3,TGTGCCAGCAGCCCCGGGACTAGCACAGATACGCAGTATTTT,CASSPGTSTDTQYF
NA,TRBV5-1,NA,TRBJ2-1,TGCGCCAGCAGCTCCACTAGGAGCTCCTACAATGAGCAGTTCTTC,CASSSTRSSYNEQFF
NA,TRBV4-1,NA,TRBJ2-7,TGCGCCAGCAGCCTGGGCGTAAGATCCTACGAGCAGTACTTC,CASSLGVRSYEQYF
NA,TRBV27,NA,TRBJ2-7,TGTGCCAGCAGTCTGCAACTACGTGGGGAGCAGTACTTC,CASSLQLRGEQYF
TRBD2,TRBV7-2,NA,TRBJ2-1,TGTGCCAGCAGCACCTCCTCCGGACTAGCGGGATTTGAGCAGTTCTTC,CASSTSSGLAGFEQFF
NA,TRBV5-1,NA,TRBJ2-6,TGCGCCAGCAGCTTGACAGTCTCTGGGGCCAACGTCCTGACTTTC,CASSLTVSGANVLTF
NA,TRBV30,once,TRBJ1-3,TGTGCCTCCGGAGCAGGGAAATCTGGAAACACCATATATTTT,CASGAGKSGNTIYF
NA,TRBV6-6,NA,TRBJ2-7,TGTGCCAGCACCCAAAACCCCGGGGAGCAGTACTTC,CASTQNPGEQYF
NA,TRBV28,NA,TRBJ2-1,TGTGCCAGCAGTTACAGCTACAATGAGCAGTTCTTC,CASSYSYNEQFF
NA,TRBV29-1,NA,TRBJ2-5,TGCAGCACTCTAGGACGGGGTAGGCTTGTCGAGACCCAGTACTTC,CSTLGRGRLVETQYF
NA,TRBV5-8,NA,TRBJ2-3,TGTGCCAGCTCCGGACTAAGCACAGATACGCAGTATTTT,CASSGLSTDTQYF
TRBD2,TRBV4-2,NA,TRBJ2-5,TGTGCCAGCAGCCTCAGGGGACTAGCAGACCAAGAGACCCAGTACTTC,CASSLRGLADQETQYF
NA,TRBV7-9,NA,TRBJ2-1,TGTGCCAGCAGCTTGGGGAGCGGTTACAATGAGCAGTTCTTC,CASSLGSGYNEQFF
NA,TRBV9,once,TRBJ2-7,TGTGCCAGCAGCCTCCAGACAGCTGGGTCCGACGAGCAGTACTTC,CASSLQTAGSDEQYF
NA,TRBV15,NA,TRBJ1-5,TGTGCCACCAGCCAGAATTTCAATCAGCCCCAGCATTTT,CATSQNFNQPQHF
NA,TRBV12-5,NA,TRBJ2-7,TGTGCTAGTGGTTTGGTACCAGGCGAGCAGTACTTC,CASGLVPGEQYF
NA,TRBV10-3,NA,TRBJ2-1,TGTGCCATCAGTGAGTCAGGCGGGTCCCACTCCTACAATGAGCAGTTCTTC,CAISESGGSHSYNEQFF
NA,TRBV6-5,NA,TRBJ2-2,TGTGCCAGCAGTTACGGACAAATCGGGGAGCTGTTTTTT,CASSYGQIGELFF
NA,TRBV27,NA,TRBJ2-3,TGTGCCAGCAGTTTAAACCCCGGGGCGCAGTATTTT,CASSLNPGAQYF
NA,TRBV6-5,once,TRBJ1-4,TGTGCCAGCAGTTCCTTTTCGCCTCCTGAGGCACTGTTTTTT,CASSSFSPPEALFF
TRBD1,TRBV7-9,NA,TRBJ1-1,TGTGCCAGCAGCTTCGAGACAGGGGCGGCCACTGAAGCTTTCTTT,CASSFETGAATEAFF
NA,TRBV12-5,NA,TRBJ1-1,TGTGCTAGTGGTTTGGTCTACCTCGGGGTTACTTCTGAAGCTTTCTTT,CASGLVYLGVTSEAFF
NA,TRBV2,NA,TRBJ2-2,TGTGCCAGCAAGGCAGCGGCGAACACCGGGGAGCTGTTTTTT,CASKAAANTGELFF
NA,TRBV11-1,NA,TRBJ2-1,TGTGCCAGCAGCTTAGGTGTGGGAGGGGACAGGATTGTCAATGAGCAGTTCTTC,CASSLGVGGDRIVNEQFF
NA,TRBV10-3,NA,TRBJ1-1,TGTGCCATCAGTGAGCAGTATTTCTCGAACACTGAAGCTTTCTTT,CAISEQYFSNTEAFF
TRBD1,TRBV9,NA,TRBJ1-2,TGTGCCAGCAGCGTAGCCGTAGGGACAGCCAACTATGGCTACACCTTC,CASSVAVGTANYGYTF
NA,TRBV21-1,NA,TRBJ2-7,TGTGCCAGCAGCGGCCGGGACTTCCCCTACGAGCAGTACTTC,CASSGRDFPYEQYF
TRBD2,TRBV7-6,NA,TRBJ2-7,TGTGCCAGCAGTACATGGGCTAGCGGGGCCTACGAGCAGTACTTC,CASSTWASGAYEQYF
TRBD2,TRBV27,NA,TRBJ2-7,TGTGCCAGCAAGCTAGCGGGAGCCTTGGAGCAGTACTTC,CASKLAGALEQYF
TRBD2,TRBV7-6,NA,TRBJ2-3,TGTGCCAGCAGCTCCGGACTAGCGGCGCCTTCAGATACGCAGTATTTT,CASSSGLAAPSDTQYF
NA,TRBV4-2,NA,TRBJ2-7,TGTGCCAGCAGCCAAGCGTCCGGGACCTACGAGCAGTACTTC,CASSQASGTYEQYF
TRBD1,TRBV7-2,NA,TRBJ1-5,TGTGCCAGCAGCTTCCGACAGGGCGATCAGCCCCAGCATTTT,CASSFRQGDQPQHF
TRBD1,TRBV5-1,NA,TRBJ1-2,TGCGCCAGCAGCTTTGACAGGGGACGTGGCTACACCTTC,CASSFDRGRGYTF
NA,TRBV21-1,NA,TRBJ2-1,TGTGCCAGCACCTCCCTGAGGAATGAGCAGTTCTTC,CASTSLRNEQFF
NA,TRBV9,NA,TRBJ2-7,TGTGCCAGCAGCGTAGAGGCTCAGTCAGGCTACGAGCAGTACTTC,CASSVEAQSGYEQYF
TRBD2,TRBV29-1,NA,TRBJ2-1,TGCAGCGTGGTTAGCGGGAGGGCCTTAAATGAGCAGTTCTTC,CSVVSGRALNEQFF